Listed here is a single T cell receptor (beta chain). Treatment reported: over 15 received Ad26.COV2.S at low or high dose, single or two shots; about five received placebo; per-sample allocation not given. Vaccine and placebo recipients were sampled on day 63 after the first injection. The repertoire was sequenced with immunoSEQ multiplex PCR; TCRdb's copy has only in-frame clones and lacks some. The sample holds some 390,000 clones; roughly nine tenths are singletons and the top ten take approximately 3.7%. The sample comes from a study of Ad26.COV2.S vaccination and SARS-CoV-2 variants. Germline-derived CDR1 and CDR2 are WSHSY and SAAADI. The CDR3 extends over 15 amino acids. The V gene end was trimmed by 7 bases and the J gene end by 9 bases; junction bases not matched to a gene: 8.

This specimen was peripheral blood, taken in a trial of Ad26.COV2.S vaccine versus placebo. This clonotype was sampled from a person between 18 and 59 years old who received the Ad26.COV2.S COVID-19 vaccine or a placebo. The V gene is TRBV10-2, the J gene TRBJ2-1; 14 bases agree with TRBD2. CDR3 residues: CASTTTSGGAGEQFF. In nucleotides, the CDR3 is TGCGCCAGCACCACGACTAGCGGGGGGGCTGGTGAGCAGTTCTTC.